Below, one TCR beta chain is given with its context. The antigen remains undetermined. Sequencing targeted expressed TCRB transcripts, as all isolated RNA had been reverse transcribed. The repertoire was sequenced with immunoSEQ multiplex PCR; TCRdb's copy has only in-frame clones and lacks some. The repertoire has approximately 15,000 clones, around 43% of them found once; the top ten carry about 0.53%. The data derive from a study of beta chain features in type 1 diabetes. General study results and limits: Naive, central memory and regulatory TCRB repertoires appeared more similar among patients than healthy donors.

The CDR3 totals 19 residues. The germline gives CDR1 SGDLS, CDR2 YYNGEE. J gave up 3 bases and V 4 bases, and 18 bases lay outside the gene matches. This chain links TRBV9 with TRBJ2-1, with TRBD2 matching 8 bases. Sequencing input: stem cell memory CD4+ T cells from blood. The origin of this receptor is a woman in her thirties or forties in good health. The CDR3 loop reads CASSTLSGAGVHFYNEQFF. CDR3 coding DNA: TGTGCCAGCAGCACATTGTCGGGAGCGGGGGTCCACTTCTACAATGAGCAGTTCTTC.